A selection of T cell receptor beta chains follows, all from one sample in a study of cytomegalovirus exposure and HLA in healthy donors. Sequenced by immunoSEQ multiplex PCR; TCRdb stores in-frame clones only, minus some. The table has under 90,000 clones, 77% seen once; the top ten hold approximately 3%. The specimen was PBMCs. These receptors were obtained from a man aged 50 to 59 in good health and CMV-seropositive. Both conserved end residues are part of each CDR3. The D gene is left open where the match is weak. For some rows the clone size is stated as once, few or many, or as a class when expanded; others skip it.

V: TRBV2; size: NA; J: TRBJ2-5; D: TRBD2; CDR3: CASSRGLASSGTQYF; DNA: TGTGCCAGCAGTAGGGGACTAGCGAGCTCCGGGACCCAGTACTTC
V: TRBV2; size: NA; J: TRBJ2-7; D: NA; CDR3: CASRRTDYEQYF; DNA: TGTGCCAGCAGAAGGACAGACTACGAGCAGTACTTC
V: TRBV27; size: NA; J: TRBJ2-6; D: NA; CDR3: CASRQQGYGANVLTF; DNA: TGTGCCAGCAGACAGCAGGGGTATGGGGCCAACGTCCTGACTTTC
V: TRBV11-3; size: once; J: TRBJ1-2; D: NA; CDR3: CASSATGSHYGYTF; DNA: TGTGCCAGCAGCGCCACAGGATCCCACTATGGCTACACCTTC
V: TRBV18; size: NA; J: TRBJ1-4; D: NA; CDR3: CASSLLNEKLFF; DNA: TGTGCCAGCTCACTCCTTAATGAAAAACTGTTTTTT
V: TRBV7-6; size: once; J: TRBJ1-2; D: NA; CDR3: CASSLSVRGPAVNGYTF; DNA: TGTGCCAGCAGCTTATCGGTTCGGGGTCCGGCCGTTAATGGCTACACCTTC
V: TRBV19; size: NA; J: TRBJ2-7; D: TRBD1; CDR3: CASSMGQLSYEQYF; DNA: TGTGCCAGTAGTATGGGACAGTTATCCTACGAGCAGTACTTC
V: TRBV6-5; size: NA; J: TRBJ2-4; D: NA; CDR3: CASSYLGSQYF; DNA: TGTGCCAGCAGTTACTTGGGCAGTCAGTACTTC
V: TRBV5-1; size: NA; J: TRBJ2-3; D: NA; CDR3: CASSLALDTQYF; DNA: TGCGCCAGCAGCTTGGCGTTGGATACGCAGTATTTT
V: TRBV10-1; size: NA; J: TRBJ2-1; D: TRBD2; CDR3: CASSESQREFAYNEQFF; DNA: TGCGCCAGCAGTGAGTCTCAGCGGGAGTTCGCCTACAATGAGCAGTTCTTC
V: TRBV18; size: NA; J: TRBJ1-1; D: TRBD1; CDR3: CASSPAQGIQAEAFF; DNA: TGTGCCAGCTCACCCGCACAGGGGATACAGGCTGAAGCTTTCTTT
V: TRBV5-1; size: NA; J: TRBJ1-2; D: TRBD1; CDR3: CASSLGDRAYGYTF; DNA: TGCGCCAGCAGCTTAGGGGACAGGGCCTATGGCTACACCTTC
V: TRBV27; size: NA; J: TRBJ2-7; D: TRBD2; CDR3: CASRLGLAGLYEQYF; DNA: TGTGCCAGCAGACTGGGACTAGCGGGACTTTACGAGCAGTACTTC
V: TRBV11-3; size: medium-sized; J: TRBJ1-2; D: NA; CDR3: CASSTGDFPGGRYTF; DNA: TGTGCCAGCAGCACCGGGGACTTCCCCGGGGGACGCTACACCTTC
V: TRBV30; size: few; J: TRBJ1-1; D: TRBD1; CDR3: CAWSKGTGALNTEAFF; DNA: TGTGCCTGGAGTAAAGGGACAGGAGCCTTGAACACTGAAGCTTTCTTT
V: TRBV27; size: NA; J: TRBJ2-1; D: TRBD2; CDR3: CASSPWGLAGTDEQFF; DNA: TGTGCCAGCAGTCCGTGGGGACTAGCGGGAACGGATGAGCAGTTCTTC
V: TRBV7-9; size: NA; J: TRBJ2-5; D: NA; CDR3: CASSAGYKVNVGQETQYF; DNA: TGTGCCAGCAGCGCCGGGTACAAGGTTAACGTGGGTCAAGAGACCCAGTACTTC
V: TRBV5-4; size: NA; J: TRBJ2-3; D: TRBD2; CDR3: CASSLDLAGGDTQYF; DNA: TGTGCCAGCAGCTTGGATCTAGCGGGAGGAGATACGCAGTATTTT
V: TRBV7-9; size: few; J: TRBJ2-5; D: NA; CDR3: CASSIWSSETQYF; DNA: TGTGCCAGCAGCATTTGGAGTTCGGAGACCCAGTACTTC
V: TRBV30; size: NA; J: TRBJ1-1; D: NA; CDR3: CARTGGGEAFF; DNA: TGTGCCCGAACCGGGGGGGGTGAAGCTTTCTTT
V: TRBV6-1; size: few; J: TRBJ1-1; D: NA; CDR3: CASSEGRVGGKEAFF; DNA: TGTGCCAGCAGTGAAGGTCGGGTGGGGGGTAAGGAAGCTTTCTTT
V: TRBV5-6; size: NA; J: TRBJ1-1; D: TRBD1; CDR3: CASSDSGTGFVEAFF; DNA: TGTGCCAGCAGCGACAGTGGGACAGGGTTCGTGGAAGCTTTCTTT
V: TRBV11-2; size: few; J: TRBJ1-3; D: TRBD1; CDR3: CASSFGTVSGNTIYF; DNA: TGTGCCAGCAGCTTCGGGACAGTCTCTGGAAACACCATATATTTT
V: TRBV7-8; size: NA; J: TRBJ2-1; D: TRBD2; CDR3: CASSVIASWAGGSNEQFF; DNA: TGTGCCAGCAGCGTAATTGCCTCTTGGGCGGGAGGTTCCAATGAGCAGTTCTTC
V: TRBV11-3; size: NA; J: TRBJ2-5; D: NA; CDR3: CASSLGLKETQYF; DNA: TGTGCCAGCAGCTTAGGGCTCAAAGAGACCCAGTACTTC
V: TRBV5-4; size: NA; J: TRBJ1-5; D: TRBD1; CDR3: CATGTDSNQPQHF; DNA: TGTGCCACTGGGACAGATAGCAATCAGCCCCAGCATTTT
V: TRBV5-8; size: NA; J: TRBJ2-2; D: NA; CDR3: CAGSLRLSGLGGELFF; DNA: TGTGCCGGCAGCTTGCGCCTATCAGGGCTTGGCGGGGAGCTGTTTTTT
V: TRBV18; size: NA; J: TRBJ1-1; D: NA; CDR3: CASSPPRGMNTEAFF; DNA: TGTGCCAGCTCACCACCCAGAGGGATGAACACTGAAGCTTTCTTT